The TCR beta chain described here comes from a study of CD4 T cells in relation to SARS-CoV-2 and coronaviruses. In the study overall: After less than 11 days of antigen culture, PBMC TCR beta CDR3s were sequenced. Negative control cultures got HIV-1 Nef peptides or no peptide.

TCRdb's copy holds only in-frame clones and misses some; the assay was immunoSEQ multiplex PCR. The sample consists of around 26,000 clones, 76% of them appearing once. As regards this clone: Its antigen is not known.

The germline V and J ends were trimmed by 6 bases and 0 bases, with 21 bases remaining between them. This CDR3 is 18 amino acids long. CDR1 WSHSY and CDR2 SAAADI come from the germline V gene. Unexposed donor CD4+ T cells date from about 2011-2018, before the COVID-19 pandemic. The cells were cultured for over eight days before CD4+ T cells were isolated. Unexposed-donor CD4+ T cells were probed with SARS-CoV-2 S/N and four cold-coronavirus spikes, cells permitting. Cultures received half-medium IL-2 refreshes on days 3 and 7. The V gene is TRBV10-2, the J gene TRBJ1-3; a weak D match, TRBD1 (6 bases). This clonotype was sampled from a human donor in good health. The sequencing sample was made of CD4+ T cells from PBMCs, cultured in vitro. Here the CDR3 DNA reads TGCGCCAGCAGCGAGACCCTATGGGGGCATATCTCTGGAAACACCATATATTTT. It specifies CASSETLWGHISGNTIYF.